The 2 T cell receptor beta chains presented below share a single source sample, sequenced in a study of identical twins. TCRdb re-analysed the 5' RACE reads in MiXCR, keeping a single row per CDR3 protein. The table includes approximately 550,000 distinct CDR3 sequences, 20% to 25% detected once. This same sample was also part of a study on yellow fever vaccine responses in identical twins.

The sequencing input was CD4+ T cells sorted from blood. Receptors were obtained from a young woman in good health.

This clonotype was counted ten times or more. The chain employs TRBV5-6 and TRBJ1-5, with D hard to call. Between the trimmed V and J ends, which lost 0 bases and 0 bases, there was a span of 7 bases. Per germline, CDR1 SGHDT and CDR2 YYEEEE. The CDR3 has 15 amino acids. CDR3: CASSLGPSSNQPQHF. The CDR3 nucleotides are TGTGCCAGCAGCTTGGGACCCAGTAGCAATCAGCCCCAGCATTTT. Combining the CDR3 with reference TRBV5-6 and TRBJ1-5 gives the whole variable domain DAGVTQSPTHLIKTRGQQVTLRCSPKSGHDTVSWYQQALGQGPQFIFQYYEEEERQRGNFPDRFSGHQFPNYSSELNVNALLLGDSALYLCASSLGPSSNQPQHFGDGTRLSIL.

V gene TRBV3-1 combines with J gene TRBJ2-5, with 9 nucleotides matching TRBD1. The CDR3 has 18 residues. Germline-derived CDR1 and CDR2 are LGHDT and YNNKEL (reference sequence). With V trimmed by 1 base and J by 3 bases, 12 bases remained unmatched. CDR3 DNA: TGTGCCAGCAGCCAAGTCGGGTTGGCGGGACAGGGAAAAGAGACCCAGTACTTC. It is translated as CASSQVGLAGQGKETQYF.